This T cell receptor beta chain was retrieved from a study of long-term antiretroviral therapy in people with HIV. As to this clone: One end of the junction varies from germline; a read error may be responsible.

The run of the v3.0 immunoSEQ assay was at survey level. TCRdb's copy holds only in-frame clones and misses some; the assay was immunoSEQ multiplex PCR. The table lists tens of thousands of clones, 86% of them singletons. Germline V lookup: CDR1 SGHTS, CDR2 YDEGEE. The length of the CDR3 is 10 residues. The sequencing here drew on unsorted PBMCs, taken 1.8 years before starting antiretroviral therapy. The V gene is TRBV5-8, the J gene TRBJ1-2; D may be TRBD1 (6 bases). The receptor was isolated from a woman in her twenties or thirties with HIV. The CDR3 here is CASSLEYRAF. DNA of the CDR3: TGTGCCAGCAGCTTGGAGTACAGGGCATTC.